This T cell receptor (beta chain) was captured by sequencing in a study of shared clonotypes between healthy human individuals. General study results and limits: The researchers took only blood, and tissue repertoires probably look different.

Sequenced by immunoSEQ multiplex PCR; TCRdb stores in-frame clones only, minus some. The data contain roughly 2.5 million clones, more than 90% of them singletons. The CDR3 is 12 residues long. CDR1 SQVTM and CDR2 ANQGSEA come from the germline V gene. To note about this clone: The antigen is undetermined.

The source of this sequence is a man aged 18 to 30 in good health. The specimen was naive CD4+ T cells sorted from blood. Subset reported: CD45RA+ positively selected. The rearrangement joins TRBV29-1 to TRBJ2-5; TRBD1 agrees at 7 bases. The J call is in doubt because the DNA end fits TRBJ2-7 better. For the CDR3, the DNA is TGCAGCGCTAACAGGGGAGTTGGCGAGCAGTACTTC. Its protein is CSANRGVGEQYF.